The 21 T cell receptor beta chains given below trace back to one sample, sequenced in a study of cytomegalovirus exposure and HLA in healthy donors. The PCR used 60 Vbeta and 13 Jbeta primers. The data were produced by immunoSEQ multiplex PCR, yet TCRdb's version contains in-frame clones alone and is incomplete. The table includes more than 150,000 clones, over 70% detected once. Specimen: PBMCs. Receptors were obtained from a man in his late teens or twenties in good health and CMV-seronegative.

V gene TRBV7-9 combines with J gene TRBJ2-5; 9 bases align to TRBD1. The junction had 12 bases not matched to a gene; V was cut back by 5 bases and J by 5 bases. Per germline, CDR1 SEHNR and CDR2 FQNEAQ (reference sequence). The CDR3 spans 16 residues. The CDR3 DNA reads TGTGCCAGCAGCGCCCATCTCCGGACAGGGGAGGAGACCCAGTACTTC. Translating it yields CASSAHLRTGEETQYF. The whole variable domain, filled in from reference TRBV7-9 and TRBJ2-5, reads DTGVSQNPRHKITKRGQNVTFRCDPISEHNRLYWYRQTLGQGPEFLTYFQNEAQLEKSRLLSDRFSAERPKGSFSTLEIQRTEQGDSAMYLCASSAHLRTGEETQYFGPGTRLLVL.

The J gene is TRBJ2-2, the V gene TRBV25-1, with 8 bases aligning to TRBD2. This CDR3 is 15 amino acids long. Germline loops: CDR1 MGHDK, CDR2 SYGVNS. V shed 7 bases and J 0 bases; nucleotides not matched to a gene: 4. CDR3 coding DNA: TGTGCCAGCACCACTAGCGGCGCGAACACCGGGGAGCTGTTTTTT. Its translation is CASTTSGANTGELFF.

This rearrangement joins TRBV30 to TRBJ1-5; D may be TRBD1 (5 bases). The CDR3 is made up of 13 amino acids. Germline CDR1 and CDR2: GTSNPN and SVGIG (reference sequence). Trimming left V 1 base short and J 6 bases short, with 10 bases between. The CDR3 region has the DNA TGTGCCTGGAGTGGGGGGGTAAGTCAGCCCCAGCATTTT. Translated: CAWSGGVSQPQHF.

This chain uses TRBV4-3 with TRBJ1-1, with 7 bases fitting TRBD1. From germline, CDR1 is LGHNA and CDR2 YSLEER. The ends lost 1 base at V and 0 bases at J; junction bases unmatched: 5. The CDR3 is 16 amino acids. The chain's CDR3 is CASSQGAGGVNTEAFF. DNA for the CDR3: TGCGCCAGCAGCCAAGGGGCAGGGGGTGTGAACACTGAAGCTTTCTTT.

V usage is TRBV5-1 and J usage is TRBJ2-2; 7 nucleotides line up with TRBD2. V lost 4 bases and J lost 5; bases outside the gene matches: 14. This CDR3 has 17 residues. CDR1 is SGHRS and CDR2 is YFSETQ in the germline V gene. CDR3 in DNA: TGCGCCAGCAGCCTTCCTAGCCTAGCGGCCTATACCGGGGAGCTGTTTTTT. This translates into CASSLPSLAAYTGELFF.

This chain joins TRBV30 and TRBJ2-3; TRBD2 is a possible D gene (8 bases). The germline V and J ends were trimmed by 1 base and 15 bases, with 17 bases remaining between them. The CDR3 consists of 12 residues. The V gene's germline CDR1 is GTSNPN and CDR2 SVGIG (reference sequence). The CDR3 DNA reads TGTGCCTGGAGTGCCACTAGCGGACAGGAATATTTT. Encoded protein: CAWSATSGQEYF.

The V and J genes are TRBV11-2 and TRBJ2-5, with D possibly TRBD2 on 5 matching bases. The CDR3 has 15 amino acids. Germline loops: CDR1 SGHAT, CDR2 FQNNGV. Trimming took 0 bases from V and 2 from J, leaving 10 bases between them. The CDR3 sequence is CASSLDPRTQETQYF. The CDR3 region has the DNA TGTGCCAGCAGCTTAGATCCTAGGACTCAAGAGACCCAGTACTTC.

The chain's CDR3 is CASSQDPRTQKLFF. The CDR3 DNA reads as TGCGCCAGCAGCCAAGACCCGCGGACACAAAAACTGTTTTTT. J is TRBJ1-4 and V is TRBV4-3, with a tentative D call TRBD1 (5 bases). V dropped 0 bases and J dropped 9 bases, with 11 bases sitting between them. CDR3 length equals 14 residues. Germline CDR1 LGHNA, CDR2 YSLEER.

The chain is built from TRBV7-2 and TRBJ2-5; D perhaps matches TRBD2 (6 bases). This CDR3 comprises 15 residues. Trimming removed 5 bases from V and 1 base from J, with 14 bases in between. Germline assignment: CDR1 SGHTA and CDR2 FQGNSA. The CDR3 DNA is TGTGCCAGCAGCCGTATTCTTAGCGGCCAAGAGACCCAGTACTTC. Translated, it gives CASSRILSGQETQYF.

This clone occurred once. The chain is built from TRBV30 and TRBJ2-1, with 10 bases aligning to TRBD1. J was trimmed by 9 bases and V by 7 bases; bases with no gene match: 9. The V gene's germline CDR1 is GTSNPN and CDR2 SVGIG (reference sequence). The CDR3 covers 13 residues. CDR3 region: CAFRDRGIGEQFF. In nucleotides, the CDR3 is TGTGCCTTCCGGGACAGGGGTATAGGTGAGCAGTTCTTC.

This sequence joins TRBV6-1 and TRBJ2-5, with a tentative D call TRBD1 (5 bases). CDR1 MNHNS and CDR2 SASEGT come from the germline V gene. This CDR3 comprises 14 residues. The germline V and J ends were trimmed by 4 bases and 0 bases, with 9 bases remaining between them. Here the CDR3 DNA reads TGTGCCAGCAGTGGTGACAGTTACCAAGAGACCCAGTACTTC. Residues: CASSGDSYQETQYF.

This clone was detected only once. The chain carries TRBV10-3 and TRBJ2-5, with 9 bases identical to TRBD1. The CDR3 runs to 14 residues. V shed 11 bases, J shed 2 bases, and the junction held 9 bases outside the gene matches. Germline V CDR1 and CDR2: ENHRY, SYGVKD. As DNA, the CDR3 is TGTGCCGTAGCGACAGGGGGACAGCAAGAGACCCAGTACTTC. Its protein product is CAVATGGQQETQYF.

The chain is built from TRBV15 and TRBJ2-1; D perhaps matches TRBD2 (5 bases). The V end lost 2 bases, the J end lost 1 base, and 6 bases lay between the germline ends. Germline V gene sequence: CDR1 LNHNV, CDR2 YYDKDF (reference sequence). This CDR3 is 14 amino acids long. CDR3 region: CATSRRGSYNEQFF. The CDR3 DNA reads TGTGCCACCAGCAGACGGGGTTCCTACAATGAGCAGTTCTTC.

This chain joins TRBV5-4 and TRBJ2-1, with a possible D match to TRBD1 (6 bases). Per the germline V gene, CDR1 is SGHNT and CDR2 is YYREEE (reference sequence). The ends were cut back, 0 bases at V and 6 bases at J, with 7 bases in the middle. The CDR3 covers 13 residues. The CDR3 region is CASSLDRANEQFF. The CDR3 DNA sequence: TGTGCCAGCAGCTTGGACAGGGCCAATGAGCAGTTCTTC. Full variable domain (remainder filled in from reference TRBV5-4 and TRBJ2-1): ETGVTQSPTHLIKTRGQQVTLRCSSQSGHNTVSWYQQALGQGPQFIFQYYREEENGRGNFPPRFSGLQFPNYSSELNVNALELDDSALYLCASSLDRANEQFFGPGTRLTVL.

V usage is TRBV29-1 and J usage is TRBJ1-5, with a tentative D call TRBD1 (6 bases). V was trimmed by 3 bases and J by 6 bases, leaving 12 bases between them. The V gene's germline CDR1 is SQVTM and CDR2 ANQGSEA. CDR3 length: 13 amino acids. CDR3 residues: CSVESGGGQPQHF. CDR3 coding DNA: TGCAGCGTTGAGTCGGGGGGCGGTCAGCCCCAGCATTTT.

This chain joins TRBV19 and TRBJ1-2; 7 bases match TRBD1. The CDR3 length is 14 residues. Germline assignment: CDR1 LNHDA and CDR2 SQIVND (reference sequence). After removal of 2 bases from V and 2 bases from J, the junction contained 2 bases not matched to a gene. In DNA, the CDR3 is TGTGCCAGTAGTATAACAGGGGAGAACTATGGCTACACCTTC. Amino acids: CASSITGENYGYTF.

V gene TRBV19 combines with J gene TRBJ2-7, with 7 bases aligning to TRBD2. V lost 6 bases to trimming and J lost 2 bases; unmatched junction nucleotides: 16. This CDR3 comprises 17 residues. Germline values: CDR1 LNHDA, CDR2 SQIVND (reference sequence). The DNA of the CDR3 is TGTGCCAGTAGCTGGGCCGCCGGGCGGGAGAATGCCTACGAGCAGTACTTC. Protein sequence: CASSWAAGRENAYEQYF.

V usage is TRBV7-9 and J usage is TRBJ1-3, with unresolved D. The germline V gene encodes CDR1 SEHNR and CDR2 FQNEAQ (reference sequence). V was cut by 7 bases and J by 4 bases, with 17 bases left in between. The CDR3 sequence is 15 residues long. The CDR3 DNA sequence: TGTGCCAGCATTCCAACAGCCATCACCGGAAACACCATATATTTT. This codes for CASIPTAITGNTIYF.

The V gene is TRBV7-9, the J gene TRBJ1-2, with D unclear. Germline CDR1 SEHNR, CDR2 FQNEAQ (reference sequence). The V end was cut by 2 bases, the J end by 1 base, with 14 bases between. CDR3 length: 16 amino acids. The CDR3 nucleotides are TGTGCCAGCAGCTTACCTTTGTCAGCGAGTAACTATGGCTACACCTTC. Translated: CASSLPLSASNYGYTF. The variable domain in full, with the rest retrieved from reference TRBV7-9 and TRBJ1-2, is DTGVSQNPRHKITKRGQNVTFRCDPISEHNRLYWYRQTLGQGPEFLTYFQNEAQLEKSRLLSDRFSAERPKGSFSTLEIQRTEQGDSAMYLCASSLPLSASNYGYTFGSGTRLTVV.

The genes are TRBV6-5 and TRBJ1-5; D unresolved. V lost 4 bases and J lost 5, with 9 bases in between. This CDR3 is built from 13 residues. Germline V gene lookup returns CDR1 MNHEY and CDR2 SVGAGI. The CDR3 is CASSWREDQPQHF. The CDR3 nucleotides read TGTGCCAGCAGTTGGAGGGAGGATCAGCCCCAGCATTTT.

In this sample, this clone turned up a few times. This sequence joins TRBV30 and TRBJ1-3; tentative D call: TRBD1 (6 bases). This CDR3 contains 14 residues. The germline CDR1 and CDR2 sequences are GTSNPN and SVGIG (reference sequence). Trimming took 3 bases from V and 3 from J, leaving 12 bases between them. The CDR3 nucleotides are TGTGCCTGGAGGAACAGGGCGGGTGGAAACACCATATATTTT. It is translated as CAWRNRAGGNTIYF.